This TCR beta chain was profiled in a study of cytomegalovirus exposure and HLA in healthy donors (dated by TCRdb to the late 2010s). Describing the broader study: An earlier analysis of about 530 of the donors reported 276 Gb of sequence data and 117 million unique TCR beta sequences obtained from roughly 170 million T cells. Donor age, sex, ethnicity and CMV serostatus were compiled together with the repertoire data. To predict cytomegalovirus infection status, the study brought together high-throughput TCR immunosequencing, statistical association of individual TCRs with disease status, and machine learning. The study aimed to test whether signatures of past pathogen exposure could be identified by cataloging public T cell receptors. Approximately 310 gigabases of sequencing data and 78 million or so unique TCR sequences were included in an early release covering 550 to 650 HLA-typed donors. Rather than using new phenotypic data, the later analysis identified candidate immune exposures from TCR beta sequences and from how often those sequences occurred across donors. In a later genetic analysis, genome-wide SNP genotypes for about 55% of the roughly 700 donors were used, and that subset was treated as a discovery cohort. A later analysis re-examined previously published TCR beta repertoires from about 670 donors and added high-resolution HLA genotyping to investigate patterns of TCR occurrence. The study used immunosequencing to profile the T cell repertoires of several hundred subjects and linked those repertoires to cytomegalovirus serostatus. All discovery cohort repertoires had been generated using a single sequencing platform. A separate validation cohort of 90 to 150 different subjects was used in addition to the roughly 720-subject first cohort. An earlier analysis of around 580 of the donors used high-throughput TCR beta sequencing to judge whether each TCR beta V gene segment behaved as functional or pseudogenic. Roughly 5 DR-DQ haplotypes were treated as single units for association and clustering because of strong linkage in the cohort. The number of donors typed differed by locus, with about 629-630 for A, B, C, DRB1 and DQB1, 522 for DQA1, 600 to 610 for DPA1, and around 450 for DPB1. Of the roughly 420 genotyped donors, approximately 81% were placed in the genetic ancestry cluster associated with self-reported Caucasian donors. Among about 400 genotyped donors of the cohort, an average of roughly 230,000 unique TCR beta nucleotide sequences was sequenced per donor, of which approximately 19% were non-productive. HLA typing covered class I and class II loci at four-digit resolution.

Libraries were prepared through the immunoSEQ multiplex PCR assay. For the multiplex PCR, a mixture combining 60 forward primers for TCR Vbeta segments and 13 reverse primers for TCR Jbeta segments was used. Amplification of the CDR3 region of rearranged TCR beta genes was performed with a multiplex PCR assay on genomic DNA. The Illumina HiSeq System was used to sequence the amplified TCR beta libraries as 87-base-pair reads. In the original analysis: A later analysis tallied around 87 million unique TCR beta chains across the 610 or so repertoires, and about 10 million of those chains were shared by two or more donors. To remove PCR and sequencing errors, raw reads were error-corrected and collapsed into unique sequences using a nearest-neighbor algorithm that merged closely related sequences. CDR3 sequences were aligned to IMGT reference sequences to assign V, D and J gene segments. For a sequence to be retained, a match of at least six nucleotides was required to both a V gene segment and a J gene segment. Rearrangements were called productive when the CDR3 lacked stop codons and stayed in frame with V and J; all others were non-productive. CDR3 was defined according to IMGT convention as the region running from the second conserved V-encoded cysteine to the conserved J-encoded phenylalanine. In an earlier analysis of more than 550 of the donors, sequences lacking an unambiguous match to a single V gene segment were excluded. In an earlier analysis of approximately 560 of the donors, a V segment was called functional when productive rearrangements were above 56.7%, and segregating when the standard deviation between donors exceeded 5%. To diagnose cytomegalovirus status from the catalog of TCR beta chain sequences, a statistical classification framework was built. In a later analysis, TCR nucleotide sequences were compared against IMGT/GENE-DB human TR gene sequences so that V and J genes could be assigned. In a later analysis, CDR3 sequences and most-parsimonious VDJ recombination scenarios were assigned using the TCRdist pipeline. In a later analysis, each TCR beta chain was defined by its CDR3 amino acid sequence together with its V-gene family, and reads without a unique V-gene family were excluded. In a later analysis, a few hundred highly shared, low-generation-probability nucleotide sequences were removed to address suspected cross-contamination and a sequencing artifact. A later analysis calculated a clonal expansion index for each public chain from normalized within-repertoire ranks of inferred template counts. In a later analysis, generation probabilities were computed with a VDJ recombination model fitted to out-of-frame rearrangements, and the resulting probabilities were checked against IGoR. Hypergeometric tests were used in a later analysis to score TCR-TCR, TCR-HLA and TCR-CMV co-occurrence, with a repertoire-size bias correction applied to the TCR pairs. In a later analysis, false discovery rates were estimated by permuting HLA or CMV assignments 20 times. In a later analysis, co-occurring TCRs were grouped with DBSCAN, and TCRdist sequence similarity was added when clustering was performed within HLA-allele-positive subsets. Repertoires with fewer than 30,000 or more than 120,000 public chains were left out of co-occurrence clustering, as were five repertoires with anomalous nucleotide sharing. TCRdb limited this immuneACCESS table to in-frame rearrangements with V and J called. A share of clones is missing; checked studies link under half to unresolved V genes, and the rest is unexplained. That table furnishes V, J and clone size, whereas the DNA furnished D and trimming. This sample is represented by tens of thousands of clones; around 80% of them were singletons. The top ten constitute around 4% of the sample.

On this clone itself: This clone's antigen is unknown. The input lacks base qualities; no much larger clone sits a single base away.

The full study reports these points: Assigning TCR associations to individual alleles was difficult when HLA alleles, especially DR and DQ, strongly co-occurred. In a later genetic analysis, a missense DCLRE1C variant was associated with V-gene and J-gene trimming of TCR beta chains, and the association was replicated in an independent cohort. Because HLA typing was missing for some donors at each locus, association tests included only the typed subset. Only TCR beta chains were sequenced in this cohort, and the absence of alpha or paired-chain data limited detectable features. At a false discovery rate of 0.05, a later analysis linked 15,000 to 20,000 TCR beta sequences to specific HLA alleles. A cluster of highly shared sequence variants was judged likely to represent a technical artifact of the sequencing pipeline. In a later analysis, HLA-associated TCR beta chains were found to be more clonally expanded and to have lower generation probabilities than equally common non-associated chains. The authors suggested that the approach could potentially be generalized to other disease states and immunological phenotypes. The study listed 150 to 200 TCR beta chains as associated with cytomegalovirus. According to a later analysis, TCR association rates differed among HLA loci, with DRB1 alleles showing the most associated TCRs and HLA-C alleles showing the fewest. A further reported finding was that TCR beta sequences accurately predicted the HLA-A and HLA-B alleles for most subjects in the first cohort. Most CMV-associated TCR beta chains appeared to be HLA-restricted in a later analysis, and the HLA associations seemed to be driven largely by CMV exposure. Over 15 rarely observed V segments, including chromosome 9 orphons, were excluded from the earlier analysis of about 500 of the donors because counts were too low. Linkage disequilibrium might explain the correlated functional status among segregating V segments, but an unknown experimental factor could not be excluded. The classifier was reported to diagnose cytomegalovirus status with high specificity and sensitivity in both the original cohort and the validation cohort. In vitro tests confirmed that a few of the cytomegalovirus-associated TCR beta chains recognize cytomegalovirus antigens. An earlier analysis of approximately 500 of the donors showed that most TCR beta V segments appeared in productive rearrangements either about 87% or about 30% of the time, which broadly matched IMGT annotations. The 87-base-pair reads could not distinguish some IMGT-functional V segments, including TRBV6-2 and TRBV6-3, so those segments were excluded. Most TCR sequences were observed very rarely across donors, whereas some public TCRs were present in many individuals. Compared with the 666-donor mean, donors in an Asian-associated ancestry cluster had fewer N-insertions in productive TCRs, according to a later genetic analysis. The only immune exposure information available for the cohort was CMV serostatus. Several of the top co-occurrence clusters appeared to be linked to parvovirus B19, influenza, CMV and Epstein-Barr virus, according to a later analysis. Roughly uniform sequencing depth across donors was assumed in presence/absence analyses, although this assumption may not hold.

The cohort was made up of approximately 670 healthy bone marrow donors. At the time of sampling, every cohort member was nominally healthy, though immune exposures that went unrecorded were likely present. The donor tested CMV seronegative and was one of the 352 seronegative cohort members. Each donor provided a peripheral blood sample, and peripheral blood mononuclear cells were used for TCR beta sequencing. The Qiagen DNeasy Blood Extraction Kit was used to extract genomic DNA from the blood cell samples. The CDR3 has 13 amino acids, counting the end cysteine and phenylalanine. The kept DNA is CDR3 alone, 39 bases in frame from the first base. V is clipped by 5 bases and J by 3 bases, and the sequence between their germline boundaries is 10 bases long. The germline V gene supplies CDR1 MRHNA and CDR2 SNTAGT.

Rearrangement joined TRBV6-4 to TRBJ1-2; a weak D assignment points to TRBD1 (6 bases agree). The TCR was taken from a woman in her twenties or thirties in good health and CMV-seronegative. Sequencing was performed on PBMCs. The sequenced DNA is TGTGCCAGCAGTCAACAGGGAGACTATGGCTACACCTTC. It translates as CASSQQGDYGYTF.